One sample yielded the 15 T cell receptor beta chains listed below, sequenced in a study of shared clonotypes between healthy human individuals. CD45RO-negative cells were positively selected for CCR7, leaving out terminally differentiated effector memory CD45RA+ cells. TCRdb keeps only in-frame clones here, not all; method: immunoSEQ multiplex PCR. Here the sample spans under 2,000,000 clones, about 95% being singletons. The sample taken for sequencing was naive CD8+ T cells sorted from blood. These receptors all stem from a man between 18 and 29 years old in good health.

This clone appeared a single time. The V and J genes are TRBV27 and TRBJ2-2; possibly TRBD2 for D (6 bases). Germline V lookup: CDR1 MNHEY, CDR2 SMNVEV (reference sequence). The CDR3 covers 15 residues. The V gene lost 5 bases and the J gene lost 4 bases, with 14 bases spanning the gap. In nucleotides, the CDR3 is TGTGCCAGCAGTAATGGGACTTCTCGCACCGGGGAGCTGTTTTTT. Translation gives CASSNGTSRTGELFF.

The J gene is TRBJ2-2, the V gene TRBV13, with TRBD1 matching over 9 bases. Germline V gives CDR1 PRHDT, CDR2 FYEKMQ (reference sequence). CDR3 length equals 15 residues. The trim removed 5 bases at V and 6 bases at J, leaving 7 bases unmatched. The DNA for the CDR3 is TGTGCCAGCAGCCCGGGGACAGGGTCGGCCGGGGAGCTGTTTTTT. Protein sequence: CASSPGTGSAGELFF.

The chain employs TRBV5-6 and TRBJ2-7; 11 positions agree with TRBD1. CDR3 length equals 17 residues. CDR1 SGHDT and CDR2 YYEEEE come from the germline V gene. V gave up 3 bases and J gave up 0 bases; unmatched junction bases: 8. The CDR3 region is CASSSRDRGTSSYEQYF. CDR3 DNA sequence: TGTGCCAGCAGCTCACGGGACAGGGGGACGAGCTCCTACGAGCAGTACTTC.

The chain employs TRBV28 and TRBJ1-2, with unresolved D. CDR3 length: 11 amino acids. From germline, CDR1 is MDHEN and CDR2 SYDVKM. V lost 4 bases and J lost 8, with 8 bases in between. CDR3 protein: CASSSGEGYTF. CDR3 bases: TGTGCCAGCAGTTCCGGGGAGGGCTACACCTTC.

The chain carries TRBV28 and TRBJ2-1; no definite D call. The germline V and J ends were trimmed by 7 bases and 6 bases, with 16 bases remaining between them. This CDR3 is built from 14 residues. Germline values: CDR1 MDHEN, CDR2 SYDVKM. CDR3 sequence (DNA): TGTGCCAGCAACCTTCGTCCCATCCTCAATGAGCAGTTCTTC. Protein product: CASNLRPILNEQFF.

The V call is TRBV10-3, the J call TRBJ2-3, with 8 positions matching TRBD2. Trimming took 11 bases from V and 4 from J; bases not matched to a gene: 11. The CDR3 is made up of 14 amino acids. CDR1 and CDR2 (germline): ENHRY, SYGVKD. The CDR3, as DNA: TGTGCCGGACGTAGCGGGGTTATTCCAGATACGCAGTATTTT. It codes for CAGRSGVIPDTQYF.

The chain employs TRBV7-8 and TRBJ2-1; the D gene is possibly TRBD2 (6 bases). Germline V CDR1 and CDR2: SGHVS, FQNEAQ. Between the trimmed V and J ends, which lost 4 bases and 2 bases, there was a span of 18 bases. This CDR3 has 17 amino acids. The CDR3 loop is CASSSEHRDWAYNEQFF. For the CDR3, the DNA is TGTGCCAGCAGCTCGGAGCACCGGGACTGGGCCTACAATGAGCAGTTCTTC.

On this clone itself: This sample includes further DNA sequences coding for the same CDR3. The chain combines TRBV29-1 with TRBJ2-7; 9 bases map to TRBD1. The germline gives CDR1 SQVTM, CDR2 ANQGSEA. V gave up 3 bases and J gave up 2 bases; unmatched junction bases: 2. This CDR3 has 13 amino acids. As DNA, the CDR3 is TGCAGCGTTGAGGGGACAGGGACCTACGAGCAGTACTTC. It translates to CSVEGTGTYEQYF.

This chain links TRBV2 with TRBJ2-1, with D maybe TRBD2 (5 bases). The germline gives CDR1 SNHLY, CDR2 FYNNEI. The V and J ends lost 6 bases and 9 bases respectively, with 15 bases between them. The CDR3 has 13 amino acids. The CDR3 coding sequence is TGTGCCAGCAGGAGGGCCACCTCGGGTGAGCAGTTCTTC. As protein: CASRRATSGEQFF. Complete variable domain (other parts from reference TRBV2 and TRBJ2-1): EPEVTQTPSHQVTQMGQEVILRCVPISNHLYFYWYRQILGQKVEFLVSFYNNEISEKSEIFDDQFSVERPDGSNFTLKIRSTKLEDSAMYFCASRRATSGEQFFGPGTRLTVL.

The CDR3, as DNA: TGCAGCGTTGCGGGACAGTCAAGCTCCTACAATGAGCAGTTCTTC. It encodes CSVAGQSSSYNEQFF. The chain links TRBV29-1 to TRBJ2-1, with 7 bases matching TRBD1. V shed 4 bases, J shed 0 bases, and the junction held 6 bases outside the gene matches. CDR1 is SQVTM, CDR2 ANQGSEA, per germline. The CDR3 sequence is 15 residues long.

This chain connects TRBV7-9 to TRBJ2-3; maybe TRBD2 (5 bases). The germline V and J ends were trimmed by 3 bases and 0 bases, with 13 bases remaining between them. The CDR3 is 16 residues long. Germline CDR1 reads SEHNR; CDR2 reads FQNEAQ (reference sequence). CDR3 nucleotides: TGTGCCAGCAGCTTTCCTCGGACTCGAAGCACAGATACGCAGTATTTT. Translation gives CASSFPRTRSTDTQYF.

V gene TRBV29-1 combines with J gene TRBJ2-3; 7 bases line up with TRBD1. V shed 7 bases and J 0 bases; nucleotides not matched to a gene: 7. This CDR3 region has 14 residues. The germline V gene encodes CDR1 SQVTM and CDR2 ANQGSEA. The CDR3 DNA is TGCAGCGGGAAACGACAGGGCAGCACAGATACGCAGTATTTT. Its translation: CSGKRQGSTDTQYF.

This chain uses TRBV5-6 with TRBJ1-1; D is undetermined. Trimming took 7 bases from V and 0 from J, leaving 10 bases between them. The length of the CDR3 is 13 residues. Germline assignment: CDR1 SGHDT and CDR2 YYEEEE. This chain's CDR3 is CASWTGMNTEAFF. CDR3 DNA sequence: TGTGCCAGCTGGACGGGCATGAACACTGAAGCTTTCTTT.

V gene TRBV5-5 combines with J gene TRBJ2-7; weak D call: TRBD2 (6 bases). The ends were cut back, 1 base at V and 2 bases at J, with 13 bases in the middle. This CDR3 contains 15 residues. Per germline, CDR1 SGHKS and CDR2 YYEKEE (reference sequence). CDR3 in DNA: TGTGCCAGCAGCTTGTGGAGCGGGCCCGCCTACGAGCAGTACTTC. Its translation: CASSLWSGPAYEQYF. The full variable domain, in which reference TRBV5-5 and TRBJ2-7 provide the parts outside the CDR3, is DAGVTQSPTHLIKTRGQQVTLRCSPISGHKSVSWYQQVLGQGPQFIFQYYEKEERGRGNFPDRFSARQFPNYSSELNVNALLLGDSALYLCASSLWSGPAYEQYFGPGTRLTVT.

This chain joins TRBV21-1 and TRBJ2-4; the table names TRBD1, a call not compared with the DNA. TRBV21-1 is deemed a pseudogene. The CDR3 sequence is 17 residues long. CDR3 nucleotides: TGTGCCAGCAGCAAAGGGGACAGGGAGAGCCGCCAGAGCATTCAGTACTTC. It is translated as CASSKGDRESRQSIQYF.